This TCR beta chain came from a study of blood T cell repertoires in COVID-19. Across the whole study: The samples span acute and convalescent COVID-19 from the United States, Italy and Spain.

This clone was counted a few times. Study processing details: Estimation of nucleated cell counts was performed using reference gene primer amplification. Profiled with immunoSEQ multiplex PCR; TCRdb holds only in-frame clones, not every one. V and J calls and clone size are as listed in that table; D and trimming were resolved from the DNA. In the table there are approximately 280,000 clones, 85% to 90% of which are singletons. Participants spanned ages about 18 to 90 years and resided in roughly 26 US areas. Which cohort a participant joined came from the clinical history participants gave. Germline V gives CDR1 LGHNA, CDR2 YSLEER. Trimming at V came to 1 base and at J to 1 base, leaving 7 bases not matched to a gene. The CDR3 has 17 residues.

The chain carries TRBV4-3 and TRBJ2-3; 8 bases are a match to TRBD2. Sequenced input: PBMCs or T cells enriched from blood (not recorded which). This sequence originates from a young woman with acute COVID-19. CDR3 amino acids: CASSQGGAGAGTDTQYF. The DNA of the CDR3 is TGCGCCAGCAGCCAAGGGGGAGCGGGAGCCGGCACAGATACGCAGTATTTT.